These 29 T cell receptor beta chains were sequenced from one sample in a study of tumor-infiltrating lymphocytes in localized non-small cell lung cancer. Measured with immunoSEQ multiplex PCR; TCRdb has only the in-frame clones, and not every one. The table records 21,000 or so clones, 60% to 80% of them present only once. Material: lung tumor tissue. The receptors were gathered from a human donor with non-small cell lung cancer.

The V call is TRBV20-1, the J call TRBJ1-1; D unclear. The V end lost 6 bases, the J end lost 6 bases, and 11 bases lay between the germline ends. This CDR3 spans 11 amino acids. CDR1 and CDR2 from the germline V gene are DFQATT and SNEGSKA (reference sequence). The CDR3 nucleotides are TGCAGTGCCGGGCGGGTTTCTGAAGCTTTCTTT. Protein product: CSAGRVSEAFF.

The CDR3 region has the DNA TGTGCCAGCAGCAAGGGACAGGGGTTTGAAAAACTGTTTTTT. Residues: CASSKGQGFEKLFF. V usage is TRBV7-9 and J usage is TRBJ1-4; 10 bases line up with TRBD1. Per the germline V gene, CDR1 is SEHNR and CDR2 is FQNEAQ (reference sequence). The V gene end was trimmed by 5 bases and the J gene end by 7 bases; junction bases not matched to a gene: 4. The CDR3 covers 14 residues. Full variable domain (missing parts from reference TRBV7-9 and TRBJ1-4): DTGVSQNPRHKITKRGQNVTFRCDPISEHNRLYWYRQTLGQGPEFLTYFQNEAQLEKSRLLSDRFSAERPKGSFSTLEIQRTEQGDSAMYLCASSKGQGFEKLFFGSGTQLSVL.

The chain is built from TRBV18 and TRBJ2-3; no firm D call. This CDR3 spans 13 amino acids. In germline, CDR1 is KGHSH, CDR2 LQKENI. The germline V and J ends were trimmed by 6 bases and 1 base, with 8 bases remaining between them. CDR3 sequence reads: CASSVTRTDTQYF. In DNA, the CDR3 is TGTGCCAGCTCCGTCACACGCACAGATACGCAGTATTTT.

A single count supports this clone. V gene TRBV5-6 combines with J gene TRBJ2-1; 8 bases line up with TRBD2. The CDR3 is 12 residues long. V trimming: 5 bases; J trimming: 14 bases; junction bases outside the gene matches: 9. Germline CDR1 and CDR2: SGHDT and YYEEEE. The DNA of the CDR3 is TGTGCCAGCAGTCTTTTAGCGGGGAGGAAGTTCTTC. This encodes CASSLLAGRKFF.

The chain joins TRBV5-5 to TRBJ2-6, with D maybe TRBD1 (6 bases). The CDR3 has 16 residues. V gave up 4 bases and J gave up 0 bases, with 11 bases separating them. CDR1 and CDR2 (germline): SGHKS, YYEKEE (reference sequence). In DNA, the CDR3 is TGTGCCAGCAGCCTGACAGGCCTCTCTGGGGCCAACGTCCTGACTTTC. Translated, it gives CASSLTGLSGANVLTF. The full variable domain, completed using reference TRBV5-5 and TRBJ2-6, is DAGVTQSPTHLIKTRGQQVTLRCSPISGHKSVSWYQQVLGQGPQFIFQYYEKEERGRGNFPDRFSARQFPNYSSELNVNALLLGDSALYLCASSLTGLSGANVLTFGAGSRLTVL.

The rearrangement joins TRBV18 to TRBJ2-5; D is possibly TRBD1 (6 bases). The CDR3 contains 13 residues. V was clipped by 6 bases and J by 3 bases, with 11 bases between them. Germline CDR1 is KGHSH and CDR2 is LQKENI. The DNA of the CDR3 is TGTGCCAGCTCCCCCGGACAGAAAGAGACCCAGTACTTC. Residues: CASSPGQKETQYF.

The genes are TRBV9 and TRBJ2-3; TRBD2 matches at 7 bases. This CDR3 is built from 15 residues. Germline lookup yields CDR1 SGDLS and CDR2 YYNGEE. The ends lost 0 bases at V and 4 bases at J; junction bases unmatched: 5. CDR3: CASSVGGGRPDTQYF. In DNA, the CDR3 is TGTGCCAGCAGCGTAGGGGGAGGGAGACCAGATACGCAGTATTTT.

A remark on this clone: The same CDR3 arises from other DNA sequences in this sample as well. Written as DNA, the CDR3 is TGTGCCTGGAGTGTACAACGAGGTTACGAGCAGTACTTC. It encodes CAWSVQRGYEQYF. The J gene is TRBJ2-7, the V gene TRBV30; D uncertain. V was cut by 0 bases and J by 4 bases, with 10 bases left in between. Germline CDR1 reads GTSNPN; CDR2 reads SVGIG (reference sequence). The CDR3 extends over 13 amino acids.

The chain has TRBV30 and TRBJ1-2; 10 bases are shared with TRBD1. The germline V gene encodes CDR1 GTSNPN and CDR2 SVGIG (reference sequence). CDR3 size: 14 residues. The trim removed 6 bases at V and 5 bases at J, leaving 9 bases unmatched. The CDR3 DNA reads TGTGCCTGCAACCGGGACAGGGGCGAATATGGCTACACCTTC. It encodes CACNRDRGEYGYTF.

This clone was seen only a few times. This rearrangement joins TRBV30 to TRBJ2-1; 9 bases line up with TRBD2. The germline V gene encodes CDR1 GTSNPN and CDR2 SVGIG (reference sequence). Trimming cost V 7 bases and J 8 bases; bases outside gene matches: 9. The length of the CDR3 is 13 residues. CDR3 sequence: CASSLAGLDEQFF. The CDR3 DNA is TGTGCCTCTTCTCTAGCGGGATTGGATGAGCAGTTCTTC.

The chain's CDR3 is CASSLQGMGYGNTIYF. The DNA of the CDR3 is TGTGCCAGCAGCTTACAGGGAATGGGGTACGGAAACACCATATATTTT. The chain has TRBV9 and TRBJ1-3, with D possibly TRBD1 on 6 matching bases. V lost 4 bases, J lost 4 bases, and 18 bases lay in between. The CDR3 contains 16 residues. CDR1 SGDLS and CDR2 YYNGEE come from the germline V gene. Combining the CDR3 with reference TRBV9 and TRBJ1-3 gives the whole variable domain DSGVTQTPKHLITATGQRVTLRCSPRSGDLSVYWYQQSLDQGLQFLIQYYNGEERAKGNILERFSAQQFPDLHSELNLSSLELGDSALYFCASSLQGMGYGNTIYFGEGSWLTVV.

The V gene is TRBV6-6, the J gene TRBJ2-7; TRBD2 matches at 7 bases. Looked up from germline, CDR1 is MNHNY and CDR2 is SVGAGI (reference sequence). The CDR3 is made up of 15 amino acids. V lost 3 bases and J lost 7; bases outside the gene matches: 12. The CDR3 loop is CASSYGLVNGGEQYF. The CDR3 nucleotides are TGTGCCAGCAGTTATGGACTAGTCAACGGGGGGGAGCAGTACTTC.

This chain connects TRBV6-5 to TRBJ1-2; 7 bases are a match to TRBD1. Germline V gene data show CDR1 as MNHEY and CDR2 as SVGAGI. The CDR3 totals 15 residues. V lost 4 bases, J lost 2 bases, and 7 bases stayed unmatched. DNA for the CDR3: TGTGCCAGCAGTTCCCAACCGGGACAGAACTATGGCTACACCTTC. Translation: CASSSQPGQNYGYTF.

V is TRBV7-2 and J is TRBJ2-7, with 9 positions matching TRBD2. The CDR3 is 14 amino acids. Germline CDR1 and CDR2: SGHTA and FQGNSA. Trimming cost V 7 bases and J 3 bases; bases outside gene matches: 7. The CDR3: CASTPGLASYEQYF. The DNA for the CDR3 is TGTGCCAGCACCCCCGGACTAGCGAGCTACGAGCAGTACTTC.

There are a few counts of this clone. The chain combines TRBV7-8 with TRBJ2-7; 14 nucleotides line up with TRBD2. CDR3 size: 14 residues. V shed 5 bases, J shed 5 bases, and the junction held 2 bases outside the gene matches. Germline CDR1 SGHVS, CDR2 FQNEAQ. DNA of the CDR3: TGTGCCAGCAGCAGGACTAGCGGGGGGAACGAGCAGTACTTC. This translates into CASSRTSGGNEQYF. Complete variable domain (other parts from reference TRBV7-8 and TRBJ2-7): GAGVSQSPRYKVAKRGQDVALRCDPISGHVSLFWYQQALGQGPEFLTYFQNEAQLDKSGLPSDRFFAERPEGSVSTLKIQRTQQEDSAVYLCASSRTSGGNEQYFGPGTRLTVT.

The chain combines TRBV5-6 with TRBJ2-7, with D possibly being TRBD1 (7 bases). V was trimmed by 3 bases and J by 6 bases, leaving 16 bases between them. The CDR3 loop spans 14 amino acids. Germline values: CDR1 SGHDT, CDR2 YYEEEE. The chain's CDR3 is CASSSRQGGGEQYF. The CDR3 DNA sequence: TGTGCCAGCAGCTCCCGACAGGGAGGCGGCGAGCAGTACTTC.

The gene calls are TRBV11-3 and TRBJ2-2; 8 nucleotides match TRBD1. In germline, CDR1 is SGHNT, CDR2 YENEEA. The CDR3 consists of 14 residues. Losses at the gene ends were 6 bases for V and 2 bases for J; bases not matched to a gene: 2. Here the CDR3 reads CASRQGVNTGELFF. CDR3 bases: TGTGCCAGCAGACAGGGGGTCAACACCGGGGAGCTGTTTTTT.

This sequence joins TRBV19 and TRBJ2-3; D possibly corresponds to TRBD2 (6 bases). Trimming left V 4 bases short and J 9 bases short, with 8 bases between. CDR3 size: 11 residues. Germline V lookup: CDR1 LNHDA, CDR2 SQIVND (reference sequence). CDR3 in DNA: TGTGCCAGTAGTAGCGGGGACACGCAGTATTTT. Its translation is CASSSGDTQYF. Variable domain in full (rest from reference TRBV19 and TRBJ2-3): DGGITQSPKYLFRKEGQNVTLSCEQNLNHDAMYWYRQDPGQGLRLIYYSQIVNDFQKGDIAEGYSVSREKKESFPLTVTSAQKNPTAFYLCASSSGDTQYFGPGTRLTVL.

The gene calls are TRBV7-2 and TRBJ2-3; D perhaps matches TRBD2 (6 bases). Germline-derived CDR1 and CDR2 are SGHTA and FQGNSA. This CDR3 has 15 amino acids. Trimming removed 3 bases from V and 4 bases from J, with 14 bases in between. In DNA form, the CDR3 reads TGTGCCAGCAGCTTGGGGGGAGTTGGACCAGATACGCAGTATTTT. Its translation: CASSLGGVGPDTQYF.

The J gene is TRBJ2-1, the V gene TRBV9; TRBD2 agrees at 9 bases. Germline assignment: CDR1 SGDLS and CDR2 YYNGEE. The CDR3 runs 14 residues. V was pared by 4 bases and J by 10 bases, with 9 bases of the junction left unmatched. The DNA for the CDR3 is TGTGCCAGCAGCCTGGGACTAGCCGAAGGGGAGCAGTTCTTC. This sequence encodes CASSLGLAEGEQFF.

The chain uses TRBV30 and TRBJ1-4; D is undetermined. Trimming pared 2 bases from V and 7 bases from J, leaving 5 bases between. Per the germline V gene, CDR1 is GTSNPN and CDR2 is SVGIG (reference sequence). The CDR3 extends over 11 amino acids. CDR3 nucleotides: TGTGCCTGGAGTCGCGGTGAAAAACTGTTTTTT. Translated: CAWSRGEKLFF.

This clone was picked up a small number of times. The V and J genes are TRBV30 and TRBJ2-1; TRBD2 matches at 11 bases. This CDR3 has 13 amino acids. The germline V gene encodes CDR1 GTSNPN and CDR2 SVGIG (reference sequence). V shed 7 bases, J shed 4 bases, and the junction held 3 bases outside the gene matches. For the CDR3, the DNA is TGTGCCTCCCTAGCGGGAGGTTACAATGAGCAGTTCTTC. It specifies CASLAGGYNEQFF.

Only one count was recorded for this clone. The V and J genes are TRBV5-4 and TRBJ2-5; 7 bases align to TRBD1. The length of the CDR3 is 14 residues. Trimming took 0 bases from V and 2 from J; bases not matched to a gene: 1. Germline CDR1 reads SGHNT; CDR2 reads YYREEE (reference sequence). The CDR3 spells CASSLEDRQETQYF. CDR3 bases: TGTGCCAGCAGCTTGGAGGACAGGCAAGAGACCCAGTACTTC.

The V call is TRBV6-1, the J call TRBJ2-6; no definite D call. Germline V gives CDR1 MNHNS, CDR2 SASEGT. Trimming took 2 bases from V and 2 from J, leaving 13 bases between them. The length of the CDR3 is 17 residues. CDR3 sequence (DNA): TGTGCCAGCAGTGAACGAGTGTCTGCTCCTGGGGCCAACGTCCTGACTTTC. This sequence encodes CASSERVSAPGANVLTF.

The rearrangement links TRBV10-3 to TRBJ2-2, with 8 bases matching TRBD1. The CDR3 has 15 residues. Losses at the gene ends were 3 bases for V and 7 bases for J; bases not matched to a gene: 7. The germline V gene encodes CDR1 ENHRY and CDR2 SYGVKD. CDR3 region: CAISEPTGVGGELFF. In DNA form, the CDR3 reads TGTGCCATCAGTGAACCGACAGGGGTAGGCGGGGAGCTGTTTTTT.

This chain connects TRBV7-9 to TRBJ2-5; 7 bases agree with TRBD2. V dropped 3 bases and J dropped 5; count of bases not matched to a gene: 12. Germline V CDR1 and CDR2: SEHNR, FQNEAQ (reference sequence). This CDR3 has 16 amino acids. In DNA form, the CDR3 reads TGTGCCAGCAGCTTCTCCCCCGGGGGAGGGGACGAGACCCAGTACTTC. As protein: CASSFSPGGGDETQYF.

This rearrangement joins TRBV30 to TRBJ2-5; D perhaps matches TRBD2 (5 bases). Germline V gives CDR1 GTSNPN, CDR2 SVGIG (reference sequence). V was pared by 0 bases and J by 4 bases, with 12 bases between. The CDR3 runs 14 residues. This CDR3 reads CAWSVGGGGETQYF. The CDR3 DNA reads as TGTGCCTGGAGTGTAGGAGGAGGAGGAGAGACCCAGTACTTC. Full variable domain (outside the CDR3, taken from reference TRBV30 and TRBJ2-5): SQTIHQWPATLVQPVGSPLSLECTVEGTSNPNLYWYRQAAGRGLQLLFYSVGIGQISSEVPQNLSASRPQDRQFILSSKKLLLSDSGFYLCAWSVGGGGETQYFGPGTRLLVL.

The V gene is TRBV5-1, the J gene TRBJ2-6; D call uncertain. Germline CDR1 and CDR2: SGHRS and YFSETQ. V lost 1 base, J lost 4 bases, and 3 bases lay in between. This CDR3 is 13 amino acids long. The CDR3 protein is CASSLLGANVLTF. CDR3 DNA: TGCGCCAGCAGCTTGCTCGGGGCCAACGTCCTGACTTTC.

V is TRBV2 and J is TRBJ1-4; D is uncertain. Germline V gene sequence: CDR1 SNHLY, CDR2 FYNNEI. This CDR3 has 15 residues. V shed 7 bases and J shed 7 bases, with 19 bases lying between them. CDR3 protein: CASTESGWVGEKLFF. CDR3 in DNA: TGTGCCAGCACCGAAAGTGGGTGGGTAGGTGAAAAACTGTTTTTT.